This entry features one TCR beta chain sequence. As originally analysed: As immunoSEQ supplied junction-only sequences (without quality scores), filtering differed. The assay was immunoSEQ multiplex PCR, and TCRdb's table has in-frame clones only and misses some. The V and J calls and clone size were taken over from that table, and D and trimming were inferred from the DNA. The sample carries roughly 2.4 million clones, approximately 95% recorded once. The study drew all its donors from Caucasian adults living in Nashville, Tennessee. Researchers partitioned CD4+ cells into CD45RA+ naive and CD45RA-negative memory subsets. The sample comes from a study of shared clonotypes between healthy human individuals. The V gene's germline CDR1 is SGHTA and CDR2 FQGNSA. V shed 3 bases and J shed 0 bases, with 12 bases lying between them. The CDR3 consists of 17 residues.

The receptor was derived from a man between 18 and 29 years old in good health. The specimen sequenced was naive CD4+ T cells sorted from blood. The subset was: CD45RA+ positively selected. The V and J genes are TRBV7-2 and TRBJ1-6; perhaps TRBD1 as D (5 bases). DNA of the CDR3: TGTGCCAGCAGCTTTTGGGGCAGCAGCTCCTATAATTCACCCCTCCACTTT. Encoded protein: CASSFWGSSSYNSPLHF.